This TCR beta chain was identified in a study of blood T cell repertoires in COVID-19. Background on the study: The analysed material was cDNA or gDNA that came from T cells, B-cell-depleted T cells, or PBMCs.

Germline V gene lookup returns CDR1 ENHRY and CDR2 SYGVKD. This CDR3 has 14 residues. V gave up 10 bases and J gave up 1 base; unmatched junction bases: 6. The study drew participants aged roughly 18 to 95 years from roughly 25 US areas. Authors' processing steps: Reference gene primer amplification in the assay estimated nucleated cell counts. Clones were sequenced by immunoSEQ multiplex PCR, and TCRdb holds only the in-frame ones, with some missing. Clonal size and the V and J genes are those of that table, whereas D and trimming came from the DNA. The repertoire has a few hundred thousand clones, about 92% of them found once; the top ten carry under 0.7%.

This TCR came from a man in his late teens or twenties who had recovered from COVID-19. The chain links TRBV10-3 to TRBJ2-2; 7 bases line up with TRBD1. The sequenced material came from PBMCs or T cells enriched from blood (not recorded which). The DNA for the CDR3 is TGTGCCACCAGAGGACAGGTGAACACCGGGGAGCTGTTTTTT. Protein product: CATRGQVNTGELFF.